This TCR beta chain was sequenced in a study of response to subunit inactivated influenza vaccine. Whole-study results and caveats: Every seasonal influenza vaccination brings in few new T cells, the authors suggested.

From the RT-PCR reads, TCRdb called clonotypes with MiXCR, one entry per CDR3 protein. The table lists under 800,000 distinct CDR3 sequences, approximately 15% of them singletons. The CDR3 is 12 amino acids. V shed 3 bases and J shed 3 bases, with 2 bases lying between them. Germline V lookup: CDR1 SNHLY, CDR2 FYNNEI. This clonotype was detected a few times. Antigen unknown. A clone one base away is much larger, so this may be a read error. This receptor was identified in a man in his fifties who received an inactivated influenza vaccine. V and J are TRBV2 and TRBJ2-2; the D is unclear. The specimen was PBMCs from blood, collected 14 days before vaccination. This CDR3 reads CASSDDTGELFF. In nucleotides, the CDR3 is TGTGCCAGCAGTGATGACACCGGGGAGCTGTTTTTT.